This is a list of T cell receptor beta chains from one sample in a study of blood T cell repertoires in COVID-19. TCRdb keeps only in-frame clones here, not all; method: immunoSEQ multiplex PCR. The sample records approximately 31,000 clones, 88% being singletons. Material for sequencing was peripheral blood. These receptors were collected from a human donor with active COVID-19. The donor label of this sample is uncertain. Both conserved end residues are part of each CDR3. D genes are given only for firm matches. Expanded clones are given a class, and other clones once, few, many or no size at all.

clone_size	v_call	j_call	d_call	cdr3_nt	cdr3_aa
few	TRBV14	TRBJ2-7	.	TGTGCCAGCAGCCACATATTAGACAGCTACGAGCAGTACTTC	CASSHILDSYEQYF
.	TRBV2	TRBJ1-4	.	TGTGCCAGCAGTGATAGAGTGATGGAAAAACTGTTTTTT	CASSDRVMEKLFF
few	TRBV27	TRBJ2-1	.	TGTGCCAGCATTGCCGGAGGGAGAGATGAGCAGTTCTTC	CASIAGGRDEQFF
.	TRBV7-9	TRBJ1-4	TRBD1	TGTGCCAGCAGCATGACAGGGGCAACTAATGAAAAACTGTTTTTT	CASSMTGATNEKLFF
few	TRBV4-2	TRBJ2-7	TRBD2	TGTGCCAGCAGCCAAGGACTAGCGTTGGGATACGAGCAGTACTTC	CASSQGLALGYEQYF
.	TRBV7-6	TRBJ1-6	TRBD1	TGTGCCAGCAGCTTACAGAGCGGGACAGGGGGGTCACCCCTCCACTTT	CASSLQSGTGGSPLHF
.	TRBV12-3/TRBV12-4	TRBJ1-1	.	TGTGCCAGCAGGGGAGGAGGCACTGAAGCTTTCTTT	CASRGGGTEAFF
few	TRBV4-2	TRBJ1-1	.	TGTGCCAGCAGCCAAGGTGGTTCCGGGTCTGAAGCTTTCTTT	CASSQGGSGSEAFF
once	TRBV20-1	TRBJ1-4	.	TGCAGTGCTAGTCGTGGGGGGTACGGTAGGAATGAAAAACTGTTTTTT	CSASRGGYGRNEKLFF
.	TRBV11-2	TRBJ1-2	.	TGTGCCAGCAGCGACCCGCTCAAGGCGGCTAACTATGGCTACACCTTC	CASSDPLKAANYGYTF
.	TRBV5-8	TRBJ2-1	TRBD1	TGTGCCAGCAAGTTTGAGACAGGGACCTACAATGAGCAGTTCTTC	CASKFETGTYNEQFF
.	TRBV7-3	TRBJ2-7	.	TGTGCCAGCAGCCCCCAAGCCGGGACATCAAACGAGCAGTACTTC	CASSPQAGTSNEQYF
.	TRBV20-1	TRBJ1-5	.	TGCAGTGCCACAAATAATCAGCCCCAGCATTTT	CSATNNQPQHF
.	TRBV6-5	TRBJ1-1	.	TGTGCCAGCAGTTACGAGGGATTGGGGACTGAAGCTTTCTTT	CASSYEGLGTEAFF
.	TRBV19	TRBJ1-2	.	TGTGCCAGTAGTACCCAAATAGTCGGTGCTAACTATGGCTACACCTTC	CASSTQIVGANYGYTF
.	TRBV3-1/TRBV3-2	TRBJ2-1	TRBD2	TGTGCCAGCAGCCGAGGAATAGCGGGGCGCGATGAGCAGTTCTTC	CASSRGIAGRDEQFF
.	TRBV12-3/TRBV12-4	TRBJ2-3	.	TGTGCCAGCAGTCCTGAGAACACAGATACGCAGTATTTT	CASSPENTDTQYF
few	TRBV5-1	TRBJ1-2	TRBD1	TGCGCCAGCAGAGACGGGACAGGTCCCTATGGCTACACCTTC	CASRDGTGPYGYTF
.	TRBV28	TRBJ1-4	.	TGTGCCAGCAGTATGTTGGGGAGTAATGAAAAACTGTTTTTT	CASSMLGSNEKLFF
once	TRBV18	TRBJ2-5	.	TGTGCCAGCTCAACCCCGGGGGTCGGGGAGACCCAGTACTTC	CASSTPGVGETQYF
.	TRBV3-1/TRBV3-2	TRBJ2-1	TRBD2	TGTGCCAGCAGCCAAGATCTACTAGCGCGGAATGAGCAGTTCTTC	CASSQDLLARNEQFF
.	TRBV19	TRBJ1-5	TRBD1	TGTGCCAGTAGTACGACAGGGGGCAGCAATCAGCCCCAGCATTTT	CASSTTGGSNQPQHF
.	TRBV19	TRBJ2-7	TRBD1	TGTGCCAGTAGCCCTCGACAGGGAGCCTCCTACGAGCAGTACTTC	CASSPRQGASYEQYF
.	TRBV4-2	TRBJ1-4	TRBD1	TGTGCCAGCAGCAATCTACAGGGGGGTAATGAAAAACTGTTTTTT	CASSNLQGGNEKLFF
.	TRBV6-1	TRBJ1-4	TRBD1	TGTGCCAGCAGTATGGACAGGGGGCGAGAAAAACTGTTTTTT	CASSMDRGREKLFF
.	TRBV19	TRBJ2-7	.	TGTGCCACCCGACAGGCCTACGAGCAGTACTTC	CATRQAYEQYF
.	TRBV7-3	TRBJ2-1	TRBD2	TGTGCCAGCAGCCTAGCGGGGGGAAACAATGAGCAGTTCTTC	CASSLAGGNNEQFF
.	TRBV7-9	TRBJ1-1	.	TGTGCCAGCAGCTTAGAAGGTAGAAGGTTAGCGAACACTGAAGCTTTCTTT	CASSLEGRRLANTEAFF
.	TRBV19	TRBJ2-1	TRBD2	TGTGCCAGTAGTGTCGAGCGGGGGACTATCTACAATGAGCAGTTCTTC	CASSVERGTIYNEQFF
.	TRBV5-8	TRBJ2-4	TRBD2	TGTGCCAGCACCCGGGGACTAGCGGGGGGTAACGTCAAAAACATTCAGTACTTC	CASTRGLAGGNVKNIQYF
.	TRBV6-5	TRBJ1-2	TRBD1	TGTGCCAGCAGGGGGACAGCCAACTATGGCTACACCTTC	CASRGTANYGYTF
.	TRBV7-8	TRBJ2-3	.	TGTGCCAGCAGTCCCCCTCGGCGGTCCCGGTCGTATGATACGCAGTATTTT	CASSPPRRSRSYDTQYF
.	TRBV6-5	TRBJ1-1	TRBD1	TGTGCCAGCAGTTACCGGGACAGGTATACTGAAGCTTTCTTT	CASSYRDRYTEAFF
few	TRBV7-2	TRBJ2-1	.	TGTGCCAGCAGCCCCCATCGGGGAAATGAGCAGTTCTTC	CASSPHRGNEQFF
.	TRBV19	TRBJ1-1	TRBD1	TGTGCCAGTAGTATATGGGACAGAGAAAACACTGAAGCTTTCTTT	CASSIWDRENTEAFF
.	TRBV5-4	TRBJ2-3	.	TGTGCCAGCAGCTTCATCAGGGGAAGCACAGATACGCAGTATTTT	CASSFIRGSTDTQYF
.	TRBV19	TRBJ2-1	TRBD1	TGTGCCACCGCCGGGACAGGGTTAAACAATGAGCAGTTCTTC	CATAGTGLNNEQFF
.	TRBV3-1/TRBV3-2	TRBJ2-2	.	TGTGCCAGCAGCCCCCAAGAGGGCGGGGAGCTGTTTTTT	CASSPQEGGELFF
.	TRBV27	TRBJ1-4	.	TGTGCCAGCAGTTCAGGGTCCAGGGTGGGGGAAAAACTGTTTTTT	CASSSGSRVGEKLFF
.	TRBV5-1	TRBJ1-2	TRBD1	TGCGCCAGCAGCTTCAGGGGGCGTCTGGGCTACACCTTC	CASSFRGRLGYTF
.	TRBV4-3	TRBJ2-3	TRBD2	TGCGCCAGCAGCCAAGATGGACTAGCGGGAGGGGATACGCAGTATTTT	CASSQDGLAGGDTQYF
.	TRBV9	TRBJ2-1	TRBD2	TGTGCCAGCAGCACCGGGACTAGCGCTGGAAATGAGCAGTTCTTC	CASSTGTSAGNEQFF
.	TRBV6-1	TRBJ1-2	.	TGTGCCAGCAGTGAAGCCCCCCAGGGCCACTATGGCTACACCTTC	CASSEAPQGHYGYTF
.	TRBV27	TRBJ2-2	.	TGTGCCAGCAGTTTAGTGGGCCCCGGGGAGCTGTTTTTT	CASSLVGPGELFF
.	TRBV4-2	TRBJ2-5	TRBD2	TGTGCCAGCAGCCCTGGGACTAGCGGGGGGGCCGGGGAGACCCAGTACTTC	CASSPGTSGGAGETQYF
once	TRBV19	TRBJ2-1	TRBD1	TGTGCCAGTAGTACCAGGGGACAGGGCTACAATGAGCAGTTCTTC	CASSTRGQGYNEQFF
.	TRBV18	TRBJ1-2	TRBD1	TGTGCCAGCTCACGTTTGGCCGGGACAGACACATATGGCTACACCTTC	CASSRLAGTDTYGYTF
.	TRBV6-5	TRBJ2-7	TRBD2	TGTGCCAGCAGTTTTCCCCCAAGGGAGGGCCCCTACGAGCAGTACTTC	CASSFPPREGPYEQYF
.	TRBV12-5	TRBJ1-1	.	TGTGCTAGTGGTTTGTTCAAGCCCGGACAGCAATGGACTGAAGCTTTCTTT	CASGLFKPGQQWTEAFF
.	TRBV21-1	TRBJ1-1	.	TGTGCCAGCAGCAAAGCCGGACAGGGGAGGACTGAAGCTTTCTTT	CASSKAGQGRTEAFF
.	TRBV7-2	TRBJ2-2	.	TGTGCCAGCAGCCTATTAGACCCTAGAACCGGGGAGCTGTTTTTT	CASSLLDPRTGELFF
.	TRBV6-2/TRBV6-3	TRBJ2-5	.	TGTGCCAGCAGTTCCGGGGTGAGGAGAGAGACCCAGTACTTC	CASSSGVRRETQYF
.	TRBV3-1/TRBV3-2	TRBJ2-7	TRBD2	TGTGCCAGCAGCCACTCCAAGGGAGGGTCAATGTACTACGAGCAGTACTTC	CASSHSKGGSMYYEQYF
.	TRBV2	TRBJ2-5	.	TGTGCCAGCTTGGCCAGGGAAGAGACCCAGTACTTC	CASLAREETQYF